The 19 T cell receptor beta chains below all came from one sample that was sequenced in a study of blood T cell repertoires in COVID-19. TCRdb keeps only in-frame clones here, not all; method: immunoSEQ multiplex PCR. The sample carries about 270,000 clones, over 75% recorded once. The source material was PBMCs or T cells enriched from blood (not recorded which). The receptor set was obtained from a woman between 45 and 60 years old with acute COVID-19.

CDR3 coding DNA: TGTGCCAGCAGCTTGGACACGTCCTCTGGAAACACCATATATTTT. Its protein is CASSLDTSSGNTIYF. The chain carries TRBV7-2 and TRBJ1-3; possible D gene TRBD1, 5 bases. V lost 3 bases to trimming and J lost 0 bases, with 9 bases between them. Germline CDR1 is SGHTA and CDR2 is FQGNSA. The CDR3 length is 15 residues.

The chain employs TRBV6-1 and TRBJ2-7; no clear D gene. The CDR3 has 13 residues. The ends were cut back, 2 bases at V and 3 bases at J, with 8 bases in the middle. CDR1 is MNHNS and CDR2 is SASEGT in the germline V gene. As DNA, the CDR3 is TGTGCCAGCAGTGAACGCTCCGGCTACGAGCAGTACTTC. It yields the protein CASSERSGYEQYF.

The rearrangement uses TRBV9 and TRBJ2-1; a possible D gene is TRBD2 (6 bases). The CDR3 length is 13 residues. Germline V CDR1 and CDR2: SGDLS, YYNGEE. V lost 0 bases and J 9 bases, leaving 10 bases between the germline ends. CDR3 coding DNA: TGTGCCAGCAGCGTAGCTTTGGGGGGTGAGCAGTTCTTC. Translation: CASSVALGGEQFF.

The chain couples TRBV30 to TRBJ1-1, with a tentative D call TRBD1 (6 bases). CDR1 and CDR2 from the germline V gene are GTSNPN and SVGIG (reference sequence). Trimming removed 3 bases at V and 9 bases at J, with 14 bases between. CDR3 length: 12 residues. The CDR3 DNA reads TGTGCCTGGAGCCGAGGACAGCCCCAAGCTTTCTTT. As protein: CAWSRGQPQAFF.

The rearrangement joins TRBV10-3 to TRBJ2-7; TRBD1 matches at 8 bases. J was trimmed by 1 base and V by 2 bases; bases with no gene match: 1. CDR1 is ENHRY, CDR2 SYGVKD, per germline. This CDR3 has 14 amino acids. CDR3 DNA: TGTGCCATCAGTGAGAGGACAGGGTCCTACGAGCAGTACTTC. This translates into CAISERTGSYEQYF.

The V call is TRBV7-2, the J call TRBJ1-4; D is unresolved. The CDR3 is made up of 15 amino acids. Germline-derived CDR1 and CDR2 are SGHTA and FQGNSA. Trimming shortened V by 5 bases and J by 3 bases, and 13 bases separated the two germline ends. CDR3 sequence (DNA): TGTGCCAGCAGCCCTACAGCGGATTCTAATGAAAAACTGTTTTTT. Its protein product is CASSPTADSNEKLFF.

The CDR3 loop reads CASSTGSTDTQYF. The CDR3, as DNA: TGCGCCAGCAGCACGGGAAGCACAGATACGCAGTATTTT. The chain joins TRBV5-1 to TRBJ2-3; tentatively, D is TRBD2 (5 bases). Trimming stripped 4 bases from V and 0 bases from J, with 6 bases between. The CDR3 totals 13 residues. Looked up from germline, CDR1 is SGHRS and CDR2 is YFSETQ.

This chain connects TRBV4-2 to TRBJ2-3; 8 positions match TRBD2. J gave up 6 bases and V 3 bases, and 17 bases lay outside the gene matches. In germline, CDR1 is LGHNA, CDR2 YNFKEQ. The CDR3 consists of 18 residues. The DNA for the CDR3 is TGTGCCAGCAGCCAGCTAAGATTTGGCGGGGGGCAGGGCGATACGCAGTATTTT. Residues: CASSQLRFGGGQGDTQYF.

CDR3 coding DNA: TGTGCCAGTAGTTCTGACGGACAGGGTGCAGAGACCCAGTACTTC. Translated, it gives CASSSDGQGAETQYF. The chain joins TRBV19 to TRBJ2-5; 8 nucleotides match TRBD1. CDR1 is LNHDA, CDR2 SQIVND, per germline (reference sequence). This CDR3 has 15 amino acids. After removal of 5 bases from V and 4 bases from J, the junction contained 9 bases not matched to a gene.

The chain employs TRBV9 and TRBJ2-2; no clear D. This CDR3 is 16 amino acids long. Germline V CDR1 and CDR2: SGDLS, YYNGEE. V shed 4 bases and J shed 0 bases, with 13 bases lying between them. This CDR3 reads CASSPDGWANTGELFF. As DNA, the CDR3 is TGTGCCAGCAGCCCAGACGGGTGGGCGAACACCGGGGAGCTGTTTTTT.

The rearrangement uses TRBV4-3 and TRBJ1-2, with TRBD1 matching over 7 bases. The V gene's germline CDR1 is LGHNA and CDR2 YSLEER. The CDR3 loop spans 12 amino acids. The V segment lost 5 bases and the J segment 7 bases; nucleotides outside the gene matches: 4. The CDR3 spells CASSAHRGGYTF. CDR3 in DNA: TGCGCCAGCAGCGCCCACAGGGGTGGCTACACCTTC.

The chain employs TRBV6-6 and TRBJ2-1; 11 bases fit TRBD2. The CDR3 totals 20 residues. The germline V gene encodes CDR1 MNHNY and CDR2 SVGAGI (reference sequence). The J segment lost 2 bases and the V segment lost 6 bases, leaving 18 bases of the junction unmatched. The CDR3 sequence is CASSFTRWAGLAGPYNEQFF. The CDR3 DNA reads as TGTGCCAGCAGCTTTACTCGATGGGCCGGACTAGCGGGTCCCTACAATGAGCAGTTCTTC.

The genes are TRBV7-9 and TRBJ1-2; perhaps TRBD1 as D (5 bases). CDR1 and CDR2 from the germline V gene are SEHNR and FQNEAQ (reference sequence). V lost 7 bases and J lost 4, with 16 bases in between. The CDR3 runs 14 residues. CDR3 in DNA: TGTGCCAGCACCCGCGAAATAACAGGCTATGGCTACACCTTC. Translation: CASTREITGYGYTF.

The chain uses TRBV7-2 and TRBJ1-5; the D is unclear. Germline values: CDR1 SGHTA, CDR2 FQGNSA. This CDR3 spans 15 amino acids. V was trimmed by 1 base and J by 0 bases, leaving 7 bases between them. The CDR3 sequence: CASSLGAYSNQPQHF. The CDR3 DNA follows: TGTGCCAGCAGCTTAGGGGCTTATAGCAATCAGCCCCAGCATTTT.

Worth noting for this clone: Within the sample, other DNA sequences also encode this same CDR3. The genes are TRBV9 and TRBJ1-1, with D tentatively TRBD1 (6 bases). The V gene's germline CDR1 is SGDLS and CDR2 YYNGEE. V lost 3 bases to trimming and J lost 5 bases, with 11 bases between them. This CDR3 is built from 13 residues. This CDR3 reads CASSDRGATEAFF. As DNA, the CDR3 is TGTGCCAGCAGCGACCGGGGGGCGACTGAAGCTTTCTTT. The complete variable domain, with remaining parts taken from reference TRBV9 and TRBJ1-1, reads DSGVTQTPKHLITATGQRVTLRCSPRSGDLSVYWYQQSLDQGLQFLIQYYNGEERAKGNILERFSAQQFPDLHSELNLSSLELGDSALYFCASSDRGATEAFFGQGTRLTVV.

V gene TRBV9 combines with J gene TRBJ2-1; 7 bases match TRBD2. V was clipped by 0 bases and J by 4 bases; unmatched bases: 4. Germline assignment: CDR1 SGDLS and CDR2 YYNGEE. The CDR3 loop spans 15 amino acids. The CDR3 DNA reads TGTGCCAGCAGCGTAGACGGGGGGAATTACAATGAGCAGTTCTTC. It translates to CASSVDGGNYNEQFF.

This clone was observed once. The chain carries TRBV7-3 and TRBJ2-2, with a weak D call TRBD1 (6 bases). The CDR3 covers 15 residues. From germline, CDR1 is SGHTA and CDR2 FQGTGA. V was trimmed by 5 bases and J by 1 base, leaving 11 bases between them. The CDR3 loop is CASSVTTGNTGELFF. The CDR3 DNA reads as TGTGCCAGCAGCGTTACGACAGGGAACACCGGGGAGCTGTTTTTT.

This clone was observed a single time. The chain employs TRBV13 and TRBJ1-1; 8 positions agree with TRBD1. Germline CDR1 reads PRHDT; CDR2 reads FYEKMQ (reference sequence). There are 13 residues in the CDR3. Unmatched junction bases numbered 9, after V lost 5 bases and J lost 10 bases. DNA of the CDR3: TGTGCCAGCAGCCCCCGGACAGGGCTCTTAGCTTTCTTT. Encoded protein: CASSPRTGLLAFF.

The genes are TRBV18 and TRBJ1-5; 8 nucleotides align to TRBD1. J gave up 0 bases and V 4 bases, and 5 bases lay outside the gene matches. Germline CDR1 is KGHSH and CDR2 is LQKENI. The CDR3 is 16 amino acids. The CDR3 protein is CASSLGTGNSNQPQHF. The CDR3 DNA reads as TGTGCCAGCTCACTTGGGACAGGTAATAGCAATCAGCCCCAGCATTTT. The full variable domain, completed using reference TRBV18 and TRBJ1-5, is NAGVMQNPRHLVRRRGQEARLRCSPMKGHSHVYWYRQLPEEGLKFMVYLQKENIIDESGMPKERFSAEFPKEGPSILRIQQVVRGDSAAYFCASSLGTGNSNQPQHFGDGTRLSIL.